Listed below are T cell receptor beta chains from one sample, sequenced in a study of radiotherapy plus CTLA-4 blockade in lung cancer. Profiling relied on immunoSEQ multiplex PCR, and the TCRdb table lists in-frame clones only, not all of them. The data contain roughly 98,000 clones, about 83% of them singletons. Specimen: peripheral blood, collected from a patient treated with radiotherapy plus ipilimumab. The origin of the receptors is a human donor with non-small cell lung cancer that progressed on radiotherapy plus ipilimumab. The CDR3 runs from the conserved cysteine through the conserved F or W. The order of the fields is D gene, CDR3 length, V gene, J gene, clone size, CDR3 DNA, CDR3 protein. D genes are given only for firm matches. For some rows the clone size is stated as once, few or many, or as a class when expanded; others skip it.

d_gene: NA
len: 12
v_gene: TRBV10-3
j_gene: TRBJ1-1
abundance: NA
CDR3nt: TGTGCCGCCTCCAGGGAGACGACTGAAGCTTTCTTT
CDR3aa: CAASRETTEAFF

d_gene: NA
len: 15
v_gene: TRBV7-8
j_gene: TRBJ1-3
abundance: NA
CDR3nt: TGTGCCAGCGGCTTAGATACGGCAGCTGGAAACACCATATATTTT
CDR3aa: CASGLDTAAGNTIYF

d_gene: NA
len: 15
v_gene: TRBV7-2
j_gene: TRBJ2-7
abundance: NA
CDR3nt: TGTGCCAGCAGCTTAGCGGACCGGAGCTCCTACGAGCAGTACTTC
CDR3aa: CASSLADRSSYEQYF

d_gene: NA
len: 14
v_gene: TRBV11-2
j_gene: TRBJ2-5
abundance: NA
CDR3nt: TGTGCCAGCAGCCGCCGGGACTACCAAGAGACCCAGTACTTC
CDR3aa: CASSRRDYQETQYF

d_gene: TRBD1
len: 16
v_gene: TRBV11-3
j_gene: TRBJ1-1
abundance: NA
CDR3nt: TGTGCCAGCAGCTTAGATGGTCAGGGGGCTGGCACTGAAGCTTTCTTT
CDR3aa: CASSLDGQGAGTEAFF

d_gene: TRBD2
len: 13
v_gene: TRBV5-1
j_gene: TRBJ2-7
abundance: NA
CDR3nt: TGCGCCAGCAGCCGGCGGGGGGCCCCCGAGCAGTACTTC
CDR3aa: CASSRRGAPEQYF

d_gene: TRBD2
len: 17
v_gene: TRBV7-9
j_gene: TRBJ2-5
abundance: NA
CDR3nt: TGTGCCAGCAGACCCGGCGGACTAGCGGGGTACCAAGAGACCCAGTACTTC
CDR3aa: CASRPGGLAGYQETQYF

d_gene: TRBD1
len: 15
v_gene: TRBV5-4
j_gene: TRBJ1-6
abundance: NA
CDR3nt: TGTGCCAGCAGCGGACAGGGGGGGTATAATTCACCCCTCCACTTT
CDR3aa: CASSGQGGYNSPLHF

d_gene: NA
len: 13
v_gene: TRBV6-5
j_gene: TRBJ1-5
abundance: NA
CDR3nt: TGTGCCAGCAGTTATAAGGGCAATCAGCCCCAGCATTTT
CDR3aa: CASSYKGNQPQHF

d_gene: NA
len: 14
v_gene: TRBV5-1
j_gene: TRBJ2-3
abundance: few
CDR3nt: TGCGCCAGCAGCGTTACCCCGGGGGCAGATACGCAGTATTTT
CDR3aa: CASSVTPGADTQYF

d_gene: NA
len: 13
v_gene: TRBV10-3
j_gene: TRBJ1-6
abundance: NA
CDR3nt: TGTGCCATCAGAAACGACGGGGTATCACCCCTCCACTTT
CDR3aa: CAIRNDGVSPLHF

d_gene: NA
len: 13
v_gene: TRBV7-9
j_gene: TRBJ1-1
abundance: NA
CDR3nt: TGTGCCAGCAGCACCCAGAGGAACACTGAAGCTTTCTTT
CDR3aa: CASSTQRNTEAFF

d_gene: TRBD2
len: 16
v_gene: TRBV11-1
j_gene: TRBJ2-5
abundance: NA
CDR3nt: TGTGCCAGCAGCTTAGGGACTAGCGGGGACCAGGAGACCCAGTACTTC
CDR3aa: CASSLGTSGDQETQYF

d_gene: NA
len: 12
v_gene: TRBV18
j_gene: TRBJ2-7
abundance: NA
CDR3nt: TGTGCCAGCTCACCGAGCTCCTACGAGCAGTACTTC
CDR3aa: CASSPSSYEQYF

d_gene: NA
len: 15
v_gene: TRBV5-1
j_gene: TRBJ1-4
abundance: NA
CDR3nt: TGCGCCAGCAGCTTGGTGCTGGGGCAAGCTGAAAAACTGTTTTTT
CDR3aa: CASSLVLGQAEKLFF

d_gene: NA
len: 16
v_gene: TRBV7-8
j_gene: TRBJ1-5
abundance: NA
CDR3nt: TGTGCCAGCAGCCCACGGGGGGGGTTTAGCAATCAGCCCCAGCATTTT
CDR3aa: CASSPRGGFSNQPQHF